This T cell receptor (gamma chain) emerged from a study of Vδ1+ human thymocytes. Study findings and constraints: Thymic TRG and TRD repertoires appeared highly polyclonal, with Gaussian CDR3 length distributions.

In regard to this clone: Its cognate antigen is unknown.

RNA was extracted from the cells and then reverse transcribed. Multiplex PCR used pooled V-gene forward primers and a constant-region reverse primer to amplify CDR3s. TCRdb re-called the multiplex PCR reads using CATT. The sample gives about 36,000 gamma-chain clones, about 19% of which show up once; 1.9% is in the top ten. The germline gives CDR1 EGSNGY, CDR2 YDSYNSKV. This CDR3 is 16 amino acids long. The V segment lost 0 bases and the J segment 8 bases; nucleotides outside the gene matches: 16. Sequencing was done on a sample of Vdelta1+ gamma-delta thymocytes from the thymus. The subset was: FACS-sorted CD3+ TCRalphabeta- TCRVdelta1+ TCRVdelta2- thymocytes. The V and J genes are TRGV2 and TRGJ1 or TRGJ2. This clonotype was sampled from a girl less than two years old who had congenital heart surgery. This chain's CDR3 is CATWDGPFWNPNKKLF. DNA for the CDR3: TGTGCCACCTGGGACGGGCCGTTTTGGAACCCGAATAAGAAACTCTTT.